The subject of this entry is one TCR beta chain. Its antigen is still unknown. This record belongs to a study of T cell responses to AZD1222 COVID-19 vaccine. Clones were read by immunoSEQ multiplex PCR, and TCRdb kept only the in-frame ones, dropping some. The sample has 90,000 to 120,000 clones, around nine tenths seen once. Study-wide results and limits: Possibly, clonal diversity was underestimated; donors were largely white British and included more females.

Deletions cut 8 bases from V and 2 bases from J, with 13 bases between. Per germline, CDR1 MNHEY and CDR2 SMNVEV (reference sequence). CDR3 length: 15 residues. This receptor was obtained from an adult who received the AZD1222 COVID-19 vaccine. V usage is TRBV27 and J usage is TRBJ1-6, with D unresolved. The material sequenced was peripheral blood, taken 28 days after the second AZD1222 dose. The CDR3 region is CASSLSRTYNSPLHF. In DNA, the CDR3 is TGTGCCAGCTCCCTCTCTCGGACCTATAATTCACCCCTCCACTTT.